Below are 21 T cell receptor beta chains sequenced from a single sample in a study of cytomegalovirus exposure and HLA in healthy donors. PCR primers comprised 60 Vbeta and 13 Jbeta primers. Generated by immunoSEQ multiplex PCR, the TCRdb table keeps only in-frame clones and is missing some. The profile shows approximately 250,000 clones, around 80% of them singletons. Sequencing used PBMCs. The receptors were sampled from a boy between 10 and 17 years old in good health and CMV-seronegative.

The chain is built from TRBV5-1 and TRBJ2-3; 10 bases map to TRBD2. The CDR3 sequence is 20 residues long. V was pared by 2 bases and J by 2 bases, with 17 bases of the junction left unmatched. Germline lookup yields CDR1 SGHRS and CDR2 YFSETQ. The CDR3 loop reads CASSFLGASGGGTYTDTQYF. The CDR3 DNA reads as TGCGCCAGCAGCTTCCTAGGCGCTAGCGGGGGCGGAACCTACACAGATACGCAGTATTTT.

With regard to this clone: One end of the junction is discordant with germline, which a read error may explain. The V gene is TRBV18, the J gene TRBJ2-1; 10 nucleotides agree with TRBD1. The germline V gene encodes CDR1 KGHSH and CDR2 LQKENI. This CDR3 is 20 amino acids long. The DNA for the CDR3 is TGTGCCAGCTCACAAACCTCGACAGGGGGCCCCACCTCTTTATACGGTGAGCAGCTCTTC. This codes for CASSQTSTGGPTSLYGEQLF.

The chain joins TRBV7-2 to TRBJ1-3; no firm D call. The CDR3 consists of 12 residues. Trimming removed 5 bases from V and 5 bases from J, with 7 bases in between. The germline CDR1 and CDR2 sequences are SGHTA and FQGNSA. CDR3 in DNA: TGTGCCAGCAGCCTCAGTAGAAACACCATATATTTT. Encoded protein: CASSLSRNTIYF. Drawing the rest from reference TRBV7-2 and TRBJ1-3, the complete variable domain is GAGVSQSPSNKVTEKGKDVELRCDPISGHTALYWYRQSLGQGLEFLIYFQGNSAPDKSGLPSDRFSAERTGGSVSTLTIQRTQQEDSAVYLCASSLSRNTIYFGEGSWLTVV.

The CDR3 region is CASGLLAGRLISTDTQYF. The CDR3, as DNA: TGTGCCAGCGGTTTACTAGCGGGGCGCCTTATAAGCACAGATACGCAGTATTTT. The rearrangement links TRBV7-9 to TRBJ2-3, with 10 bases matching TRBD2. Germline loops: CDR1 SEHNR, CDR2 FQNEAQ (reference sequence). The CDR3 has 18 residues. V lost 8 bases, J lost 0 bases, and 14 bases stayed unmatched.

The CDR3 sequence: CASSFIIQEGYTF. The CDR3 DNA reads TGTGCCAGCAGCTTTATCATACAGGAGGGCTACACCTTC. This sequence joins TRBV5-6 and TRBJ1-2, with a tentative D call TRBD1 (5 bases). This CDR3 is built from 13 residues. Germline V gene sequence: CDR1 SGHDT, CDR2 YYEEEE. Trimming took 2 bases from V and 8 from J, leaving 13 bases between them.

V and J are TRBV18 and TRBJ2-1; 8 nucleotides match TRBD1. Per germline, CDR1 KGHSH and CDR2 LQKENI. The CDR3 spans 11 residues. V gave up 9 bases and J gave up 8 bases; unmatched junction bases: 3. CDR3 nucleotide sequence: TGTGCCAGTATGACAGGGGATGAGCAGTTCTTC. It codes for CASMTGDEQFF.

The V gene is TRBV27, the J gene TRBJ1-1; D is undetermined. V lost 6 bases and J 3 bases, leaving 11 bases between the germline ends. Germline values: CDR1 MNHEY, CDR2 SMNVEV (reference sequence). The CDR3 extends over 13 amino acids. CDR3 bases: TGTGCCAGCAGAGGGAAGAGGGACACTGAAGCTTTCTTT. Its translation: CASRGKRDTEAFF.

This sequence joins TRBV10-3 and TRBJ2-2, with 8 bases aligning to TRBD2. CDR3 length: 15 amino acids. The V segment lost 0 bases and the J segment 8 bases; nucleotides outside the gene matches: 5. Germline values: CDR1 ENHRY, CDR2 SYGVKD. CDR3 bases: TGTGCCATCAGTGAGTCAGGACTAGCTGGTGGGGAGCTGTTTTTT. Amino acids: CAISESGLAGGELFF.

The chain uses TRBV9 and TRBJ1-1; no definite D call. Trimming left V 1 base short and J 0 bases short, with 4 bases between. This CDR3 contains 13 residues. Germline assignment: CDR1 SGDLS and CDR2 YYNGEE. Written as DNA, the CDR3 is TGTGCCAGCAGCGTACAGGTGAACACTGAAGCTTTCTTT. Protein sequence: CASSVQVNTEAFF.

The chain links TRBV18 to TRBJ2-7; no firm D call. Trimming removed 1 base at V and 0 bases at J, with 13 bases between. CDR1 and CDR2 from the germline V gene are KGHSH and LQKENI. This CDR3 has 16 residues. CDR3 loop: CASSPLAGSSSYEQYF. In DNA, the CDR3 is TGTGCCAGCTCACCACTCGCTGGGTCTAGCTCCTACGAGCAGTACTTC.

A remark on this clone: The same CDR3 can be traced to other DNA sequences in this sample. J is TRBJ2-1 and V is TRBV5-1, with 8 bases that match TRBD2. The J segment lost 4 bases and the V segment lost 0 bases, leaving 3 bases of the junction unmatched. CDR1 and CDR2 (germline): SGHRS, YFSETQ. This CDR3 is 15 amino acids long. In DNA, the CDR3 is TGCGCCAGCAGCTTGGGCAGCGGGAGTTACAATGAGCAGTTCTTC. Protein sequence: CASSLGSGSYNEQFF.

This clone was recorded only once. Additional DNA sequences in this sample encode the identical CDR3. The genes are TRBV4-2 and TRBJ2-4; 9 bases are a match to TRBD1. Per germline, CDR1 LGHNA and CDR2 YNFKEQ. Trimming at V came to 1 base and at J to 1 base, leaving 8 bases not matched to a gene. The CDR3 runs to 18 residues. DNA of the CDR3: TGTGCCAGCAGCCAAGTTCCCCCGGGACAGGGCGCCAAAAACATTCAGTACTTC. Its protein product is CASSQVPPGQGAKNIQYF.

The rearrangement uses TRBV18 and TRBJ2-3; D may be TRBD2 (5 bases). Trimming shortened V by 2 bases and J by 6 bases, and 15 bases separated the two germline ends. This CDR3 region has 15 residues. From germline, CDR1 is KGHSH and CDR2 LQKENI. CDR3 region: CASSPYRARRDTQYF. CDR3 coding DNA: TGTGCCAGCTCACCATATAGGGCCAGGAGGGATACGCAGTATTTT.

This chain links TRBV18 with TRBJ2-5; 11 nucleotides agree with TRBD2. The germline CDR1 and CDR2 sequences are KGHSH and LQKENI. The CDR3 covers 17 residues. J gave up 1 base and V 0 bases, and 4 bases lay outside the gene matches. CDR3 sequence reads: CASSPPGTSGIQETQYF. As DNA, the CDR3 is TGTGCCAGCTCACCACCGGGGACTAGCGGAATCCAAGAGACCCAGTACTTC.

The chain combines TRBV5-1 with TRBJ2-5; 15 bases align to TRBD2. Germline CDR1 is SGHRS and CDR2 is YFSETQ. The junction had 4 bases not matched to a gene; V was cut back by 3 bases and J by 4 bases. The CDR3 is made up of 16 amino acids. CDR3 residues: CASSWGLAGGGETQYF. The DNA of the CDR3 is TGCGCCAGCAGCTGGGGACTAGCGGGGGGCGGAGAGACCCAGTACTTC.

This clone appeared a single time. The chain links TRBV7-2 to TRBJ2-7; possibly TRBD1 for D (6 bases). This CDR3 comprises 15 residues. V gave up 1 base and J gave up 4 bases, with 14 bases separating them. The germline CDR1 and CDR2 sequences are SGHTA and FQGNSA. The CDR3 nucleotides read TGTGCCAGCAGCTTAGAGGCAGGGGCCCTATACGAGCAGTACTTC. Encoded protein: CASSLEAGALYEQYF. Full variable domain (remainder filled in from reference TRBV7-2 and TRBJ2-7): GAGVSQSPSNKVTEKGKDVELRCDPISGHTALYWYRQSLGQGLEFLIYFQGNSAPDKSGLPSDRFSAERTGGSVSTLTIQRTQQEDSAVYLCASSLEAGALYEQYFGPGTRLTVT.

This rearrangement joins TRBV7-2 to TRBJ2-7; TRBD1 matches at 10 bases. The CDR3 extends over 18 amino acids. Looked up from germline, CDR1 is SGHTA and CDR2 is FQGNSA. The trim removed 3 bases at V and 3 bases at J, leaving 14 bases unmatched. CDR3 region: CASSFHFFGTGVGYEQYF. In DNA, the CDR3 is TGTGCCAGCAGCTTTCACTTCTTCGGGACAGGGGTTGGCTACGAGCAGTACTTC.

The chain is built from TRBV5-1 and TRBJ1-2; TRBD1 matches at 9 bases. With V trimmed by 4 bases and J by 8 bases, 9 bases remained unmatched. Germline V gene sequence: CDR1 SGHRS, CDR2 YFSETQ. This CDR3 spans 14 amino acids. As DNA, the CDR3 is TGCGCCAGCAGCGGTGGACAGGGGTTCGGGGGCTACACCTTC. Its translation is CASSGGQGFGGYTF.

This chain joins TRBV6-5 and TRBJ1-6, with a possible D match to TRBD1 (6 bases). The V gene's germline CDR1 is MNHEY and CDR2 SVGAGI. The CDR3 contains 12 residues. The V and J ends lost 5 bases and 14 bases respectively, with 13 bases between them. The CDR3 protein is CASSTQGLSLHF. The CDR3 DNA follows: TGTGCCAGCAGTACACAGGGATTATCCCTCCACTTT.

The V call is TRBV5-1, the J call TRBJ2-6, with D unresolved. CDR1 SGHRS and CDR2 YFSETQ come from the germline V gene. The CDR3 is 19 residues long. V was pared by 0 bases and J by 0 bases, with 16 bases between. CDR3 amino acids: CASSLVAPGDLSGANVLTF. The CDR3 DNA reads as TGCGCCAGCAGCTTGGTCGCTCCCGGAGACCTCTCTGGGGCCAACGTCCTGACTTTC. The entire variable domain, with the rest obtained from reference TRBV5-1 and TRBJ2-6, is as follows: KAGVTQTPRYLIKTRGQQVTLSCSPISGHRSVSWYQQTPGQGLQFLFEYFSETQRNKGNFPGRFSGRQFSNSRSEMNVSTLELGDSALYLCASSLVAPGDLSGANVLTFGAGSRLTVL.

On this clone itself: In this CDR3 the conserved last residue, phenylalanine or tryptophan, is missing, so a read error is likely. The DNA is omitted, as the CDR3 cannot be located on it reliably, and the CDR3 follows TCRdb's listing. V usage is TRBV11-2 and J usage is TRBJ2-7; the table gives TRBD2 as D, unverified against the DNA. The CDR3 extends over 12 residues, inclusive of both ends. Per germline, CDR1 SGHAT and CDR2 FQNNGV. The CDR3 here is CASSLGLAGARI.